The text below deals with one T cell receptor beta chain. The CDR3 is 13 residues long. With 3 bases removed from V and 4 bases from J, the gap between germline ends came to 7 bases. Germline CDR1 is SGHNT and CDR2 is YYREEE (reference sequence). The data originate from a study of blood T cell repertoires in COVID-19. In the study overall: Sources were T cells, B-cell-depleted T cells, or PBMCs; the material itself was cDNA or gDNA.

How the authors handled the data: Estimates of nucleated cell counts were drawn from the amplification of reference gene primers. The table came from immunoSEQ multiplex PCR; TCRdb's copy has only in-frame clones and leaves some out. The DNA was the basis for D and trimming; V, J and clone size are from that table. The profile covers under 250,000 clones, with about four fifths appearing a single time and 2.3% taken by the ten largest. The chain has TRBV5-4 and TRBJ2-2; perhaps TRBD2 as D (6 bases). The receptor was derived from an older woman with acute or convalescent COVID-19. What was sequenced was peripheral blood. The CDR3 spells CASSSRGTGELFF. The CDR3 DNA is TGTGCCAGCAGCTCGCGGGGCACCGGGGAGCTGTTTTTT.